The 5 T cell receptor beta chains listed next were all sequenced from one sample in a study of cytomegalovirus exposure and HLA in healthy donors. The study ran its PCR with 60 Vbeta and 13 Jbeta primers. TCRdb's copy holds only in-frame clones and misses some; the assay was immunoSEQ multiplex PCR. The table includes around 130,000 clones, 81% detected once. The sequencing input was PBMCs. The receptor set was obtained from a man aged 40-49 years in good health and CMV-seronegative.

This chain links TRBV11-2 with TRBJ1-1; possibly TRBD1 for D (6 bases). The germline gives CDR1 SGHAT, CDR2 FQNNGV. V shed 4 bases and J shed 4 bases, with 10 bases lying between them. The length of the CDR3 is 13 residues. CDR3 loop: CASSSTGTTEAFF. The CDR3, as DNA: TGTGCCAGCAGCTCAACAGGGACCACTGAAGCTTTCTTT.

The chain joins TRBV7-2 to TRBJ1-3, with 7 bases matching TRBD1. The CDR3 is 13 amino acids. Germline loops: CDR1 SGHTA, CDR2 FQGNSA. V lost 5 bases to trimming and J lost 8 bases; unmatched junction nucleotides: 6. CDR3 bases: TGTGCCAGCAGCCCAGGACAGGAGGACACCATATATTTT. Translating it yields CASSPGQEDTIYF.

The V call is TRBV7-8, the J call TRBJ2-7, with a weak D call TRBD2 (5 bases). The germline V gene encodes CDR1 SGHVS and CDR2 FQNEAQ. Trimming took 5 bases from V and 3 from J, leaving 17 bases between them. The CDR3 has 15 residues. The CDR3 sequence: CASSARRDLGYEQYF. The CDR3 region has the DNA TGTGCCAGCAGCGCCCGACGGGATCTCGGCTACGAGCAGTACTTC.

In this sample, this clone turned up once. CDR3 region: CAISESGQGYEQYF. The DNA for the CDR3 is TGTGCCATCAGTGAGTCGGGACAGGGATACGAGCAGTACTTC. The chain uses TRBV10-3 and TRBJ2-7; TRBD1 matches 9 bases. This CDR3 contains 14 residues. Germline CDR1 reads ENHRY; CDR2 reads SYGVKD. The junction had 1 base not matched to a gene; V was cut back by 0 bases and J by 4 bases.

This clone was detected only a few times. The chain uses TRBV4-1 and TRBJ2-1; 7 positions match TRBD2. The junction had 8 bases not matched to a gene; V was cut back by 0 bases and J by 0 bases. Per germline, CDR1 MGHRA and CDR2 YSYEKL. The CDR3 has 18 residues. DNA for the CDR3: TGCGCCAGCAGCCAAGATCCGTTGGGCGGGAGCTCCTACAATGAGCAGTTCTTC. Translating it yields CASSQDPLGGSSYNEQFF.